The clone carrying this T cell receptor beta chain has a handful of counts. No antigen is known for it. With a J-beta primer mix and a sample-barcoded 5' primer, a second PCR ran about 7 to 12 cycles. A 12-random-nucleotide template-switch adaptor tagged each cDNA molecule. MiXCR, applied by TCRdb to the 5' RACE reads, yields one record per CDR3 protein. The sample has around 1,100,000 distinct CDR3 sequences, about two fifths seen once; the top ten hold over 10%. The sample comes from a study of blood T cells in healthy people across ages. Study observations and caveats: The long-lived group displayed more naive CD4+ cells, plus higher diversity, than the aged donors did.

Extraction of total RNA produced a minimum of 6 micrograms from each sample. Per germline, CDR1 SGHRS and CDR2 YFSETQ. This CDR3 is built from 16 residues. Trimming left V 3 bases short and J 2 bases short, with 17 bases between. The TCR originated in a man aged 18 to 29 in good health. Material for sequencing was blood. The J gene is TRBJ1-1, the V gene TRBV5-1, with D maybe TRBD1 (6 bases). The CDR3 spells CASSSTGIPFNTEAFF. For the CDR3, the DNA is TGCGCCAGCAGCTCAACAGGGATCCCCTTCAACACTGAAGCTTTCTTT.